This TCR beta chain comes out of a study of cytomegalovirus exposure and HLA in healthy donors. Study-wide results and caveats: The study flagged some 180 TCR beta chains as cytomegalovirus-associated. Immune exposure data for these donors was limited to CMV serostatus. The later analysis indicated that the majority of CMV-associated TCR beta chains appeared HLA-restricted.

V lost 0 bases to trimming and J lost 7 bases, with 16 bases between them. CDR1 and CDR2 from the germline V gene are SQVTM and ANQGSEA. The CDR3 runs to 14 residues. This clone was picked up one time. Its target is unknown. PCR was performed using 60 Vbeta and 13 Jbeta primers. Produced via immunoSEQ multiplex PCR; TCRdb's table is partial and in-frame only. The data contain around 100,000 clones, around 78% of them singletons. V is TRBV29-1 and J is TRBJ2-7, with D perhaps matching TRBD2 (7 bases). Sequenced material: PBMCs. The sequence was obtained from a woman aged 40 to 49 in good health and CMV-seropositive. The CDR3 DNA sequence: TGCAGCGTTGAAGAAGGGAGGAGGGGGGGGGAGCAGTACTTC. It is translated as CSVEEGRRGGEQYF.